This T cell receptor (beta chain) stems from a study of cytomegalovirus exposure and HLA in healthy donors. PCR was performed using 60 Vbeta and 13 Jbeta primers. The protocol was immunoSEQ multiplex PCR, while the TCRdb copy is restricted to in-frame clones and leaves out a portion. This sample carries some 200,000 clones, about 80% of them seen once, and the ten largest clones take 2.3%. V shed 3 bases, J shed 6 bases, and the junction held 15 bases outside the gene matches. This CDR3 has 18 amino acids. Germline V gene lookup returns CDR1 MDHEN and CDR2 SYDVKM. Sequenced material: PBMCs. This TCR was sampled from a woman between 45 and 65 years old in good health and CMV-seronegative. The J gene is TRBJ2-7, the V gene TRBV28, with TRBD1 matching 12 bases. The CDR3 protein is CASSFRDRGLAGLFEQYF. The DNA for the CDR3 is TGTGCCAGCAGTTTCCGGGACAGGGGGCTAGCCGGCCTTTTCGAGCAGTACTTC. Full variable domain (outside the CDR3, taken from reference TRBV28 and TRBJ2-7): DVKVTQSSRYLVKRTGEKVFLECVQDMDHENMFWYRQDPGLGLRLIYFSYDVKMKEKGDIPEGYSVSREKKERFSLILESASTNQTSMYLCASSFRDRGLAGLFEQYFGPGTRLTVT.